Below, one TCR beta chain is given with its context. The data belong to a study of shared clonotypes between healthy human individuals. Germline CDR1 and CDR2: SGHTA and FQGTGA. V lost 4 bases, J lost 3 bases, and 2 bases stayed unmatched. This CDR3 has 15 residues. Data came from immunoSEQ multiplex PCR; TCRdb stores just in-frame clones and leaves some out. The table has 950,000 to 1,200,000 clones, approximately 80% seen once. The sequence was obtained from a man younger than 30 in good health. Some clones in this sample may be carry-over from other donors' samples. J is TRBJ2-1 and V is TRBV7-3, with 11 bases that match TRBD1. Sequenced: memory CD4+ T cells from PBMCs. The sample's subset: CD45RA-negative fraction. CDR3 DNA sequence: TGTGCCAGCAGCTCGGGACAGGGGGTCTACAATGAGCAGTTCTTC. This translates into CASSSGQGVYNEQFF.